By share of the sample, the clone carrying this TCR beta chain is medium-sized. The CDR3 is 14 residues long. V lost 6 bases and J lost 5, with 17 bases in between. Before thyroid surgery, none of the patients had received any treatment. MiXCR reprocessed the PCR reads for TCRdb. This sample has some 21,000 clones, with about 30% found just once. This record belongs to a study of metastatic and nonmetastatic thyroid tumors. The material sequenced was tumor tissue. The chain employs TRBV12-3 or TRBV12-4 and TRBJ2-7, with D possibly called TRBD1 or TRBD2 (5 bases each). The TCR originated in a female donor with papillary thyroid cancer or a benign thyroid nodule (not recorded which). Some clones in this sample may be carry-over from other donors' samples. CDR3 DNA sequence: TGTGCCAGCAGCATAGGGACCCCCGACAACGAGCAGTACTTC. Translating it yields CASSIGTPDNEQYF.